This is a list of T cell receptor beta chains from one sample in a study of shared clonotypes between healthy human individuals. Sequencing used immunoSEQ multiplex PCR; TCRdb keeps in-frame clones, though not all of them. The data hold about 490,000 clones, with roughly four fifths observed a single time. Sequencing used PBMCs. All receptors derive from a woman aged 40-49 years in good health. Some clones in this sample may be carry-over from other donors' samples. Both conserved end residues are part of each CDR3. Fields, in order: V gene, J gene, D gene, clone size, CDR3 protein, CDR3 DNA. The D gene is left open where the match is weak. Where a row states a size, it is once, few, many or the class of an expanded clone; other rows omit it.

TRBV11-2	TRBJ2-7	.	.	CASSLRGGPYEQYF	TGTGCCAGCAGCTTAAGGGGAGGACCCTACGAGCAGTACTTC
TRBV30	TRBJ2-7	.	few	CAWSRVVPTYEQYF	TGTGCCTGGTCCAGGGTGGTCCCGACCTACGAGCAGTACTTC
TRBV5-1	TRBJ1-1	TRBD1	.	CASSFDGRTGQNTEAFF	TGCGCCAGCAGCTTCGACGGGCGGACAGGGCAGAACACTGAAGCTTTCTTT
TRBV30	TRBJ1-2	.	.	CAWSDLGNLANYGYTF	TGTGCCTGGAGTGACCTAGGTAACTTGGCTAACTATGGCTACACCTTC
TRBV7-2	TRBJ1-5	TRBD1	.	CASSPGQGYMSGQPQHF	TGTGCCAGCAGCCCCGGACAGGGTTACATGTCCGGTCAGCCCCAGCATTTT
TRBV5-1	TRBJ2-2	.	.	CASSLGRVDTGELFF	TGCGCCAGCAGCTTGGGCAGGGTTGACACCGGGGAGCTGTTTTTT
TRBV11-1	TRBJ1-4	.	.	CASSLGGTTANEKLFF	TGTGCCAGCAGCTTAGGGGGGACAACGGCTAATGAAAAACTGTTTTTT
TRBV9	TRBJ1-1	.	.	CASSVTSGNTEAFF	TGTGCCAGCAGCGTAACTTCAGGGAACACTGAAGCTTTCTTT
TRBV18	TRBJ2-7	TRBD2	.	CASSPRTGGSSYEQYF	TGTGCCAGCTCACCAAGGACTGGCGGGAGCTCCTACGAGCAGTACTTC
TRBV19	TRBJ1-1	.	.	CASSIVSLNTEAFF	TGTGCCAGTAGTATAGTCTCGCTGAACACTGAAGCTTTCTTT